Listed below are T cell receptor beta chains from one sample, sequenced in a study of T cell repertoires in cytomegalovirus infection. No antigen has been assigned to these receptors. Each CDR3 protein is one row after TCRdb ran MiXCR on the reads. The data show roughly 45,000 distinct CDR3 sequences, over 20% seen once. The sequencing here drew on CD8+ T cells from cultured PBMCs, taken from culture after CMV antigen stimulation. These receptors all come from a human donor in good health (CMV status not recorded). Some clones in this sample may be carry-over from other donors' samples. Each CDR3 is given with its conserved first and last residue. The order of the fields is J gene, clone size, V gene, D gene, CDR3 protein, CDR3 DNA. A D gene is named only where the DNA matches it firmly. Expanded clones get a size class; other rows say once, few or many, or leave the size out.

j_gene: TRBJ1-1
abundance: few
v_gene: TRBV19
d_gene: NA
CDR3aa: CASSIKGTATEAFF
CDR3nt: TGTGCCAGTAGTATAAAGGGGACTGCCACTGAAGCTTTCTTT

j_gene: TRBJ1-1
abundance: few
v_gene: TRBV19
d_gene: NA
CDR3aa: CASRREGLTEAFF
CDR3nt: TGTGCCAGTCGCCGGGAGGGTTTGACTGAAGCTTTCTTT

j_gene: TRBJ1-4
abundance: few
v_gene: TRBV6-5
d_gene: NA
CDR3aa: CASSYTGPSNEKLFF
CDR3nt: TGTGCCAGCAGTTACACGGGACCTTCTAATGAAAAACTGTTTTTT

j_gene: TRBJ2-3
abundance: few
v_gene: TRBV6-2/TRBV6-3
d_gene: NA
CDR3aa: CAVSLALTDTQYF
CDR3nt: TGTGCTGTAAGCCTAGCGCTCACAGATACGCAGTATTTT

j_gene: TRBJ2-7
abundance: NA
v_gene: TRBV11-2
d_gene: TRBD2
CDR3aa: CASSLVPLLAGFYEQYF
CDR3nt: TGTGCCAGCAGCTTAGTGCCCCTACTAGCGGGCTTCTACGAGCAGTACTTC

j_gene: TRBJ1-4
abundance: many
v_gene: TRBV7-2
d_gene: NA
CDR3aa: CASSKGRTTNEKLFF
CDR3nt: TGTGCCAGCAGCAAAGGACGGACTACTAATGAAAAACTGTTTTTT

j_gene: TRBJ2-1
abundance: few
v_gene: TRBV7-2
d_gene: NA
CDR3aa: CASSLGTVEQFF
CDR3nt: TGTGCCAGCAGCTTAGGTACTGTTGAGCAGTTCTTC

j_gene: TRBJ2-5
abundance: NA
v_gene: TRBV6-6
d_gene: NA
CDR3aa: CASSYGTGTKETQYF
CDR3nt: TGTGCCAGCAGTTACGGAACAGGGACGAAGGAGACCCAGTACTTC

j_gene: TRBJ2-5
abundance: few
v_gene: TRBV6-2/TRBV6-3
d_gene: TRBD2
CDR3aa: CASSAGVLAETQYF
CDR3nt: TGTGCCAGCAGCGCGGGAGTTCTAGCGGAGACCCAGTACTTC

j_gene: TRBJ2-6
abundance: few
v_gene: TRBV19
d_gene: TRBD1
CDR3aa: CASSPGQDSGANVLTF
CDR3nt: TGTGCCAGTAGTCCCGGACAGGACTCTGGGGCCAACGTCCTGACTTTC

j_gene: TRBJ2-2
abundance: few
v_gene: TRBV7-9
d_gene: TRBD2
CDR3aa: CASSILPGLAGDSVTGELFF
CDR3nt: TGTGCCAGCAGCATACTGCCGGGACTAGCGGGAGATAGCGTCACCGGGGAGCTGTTTTTT

j_gene: TRBJ2-1
abundance: NA
v_gene: TRBV11-2
d_gene: TRBD2
CDR3aa: CASGLAGGRVEQFF
CDR3nt: TGTGCCAGCGGGCTAGCGGGAGGCCGTGTTGAGCAGTTCTTC

j_gene: TRBJ2-7
abundance: NA
v_gene: TRBV7-9
d_gene: NA
CDR3aa: CASSLDIRGPEQYF
CDR3nt: TGTGCCAGCAGCTTAGATATCCGGGGCCCGGAGCAGTACTTC

j_gene: TRBJ2-2
abundance: few
v_gene: TRBV7-9
d_gene: TRBD1
CDR3aa: CASSQRDREWTGELFF
CDR3nt: TGTGCCAGCAGCCAACGGGACAGGGAATGGACCGGGGAGCTGTTTTTT

j_gene: TRBJ2-7
abundance: few
v_gene: TRBV7-2
d_gene: NA
CDR3aa: CASSPSPGLAYEQYF
CDR3nt: TGTGCCAGCAGCCCTAGCCCGGGGCTTGCCTACGAGCAGTACTTC

j_gene: TRBJ2-7
abundance: few
v_gene: TRBV7-9
d_gene: NA
CDR3aa: CASSLAATATYEQYF
CDR3nt: TGTGCCAGCAGCTTAGCTGCGACAGCCACCTACGAGCAGTACTTC

j_gene: TRBJ2-3
abundance: few
v_gene: TRBV7-6
d_gene: TRBD2
CDR3aa: CASSPGTTPDTQYF
CDR3nt: TGTGCCAGCAGCCCGGGGACTACCCCAGATACGCAGTATTTT

j_gene: TRBJ1-1
abundance: NA
v_gene: TRBV6-5
d_gene: NA
CDR3aa: CARRLGTEAFF
CDR3nt: TGTGCCCGCCGGCTGGGAACTGAAGCTTTCTTT

j_gene: TRBJ2-1
abundance: NA
v_gene: TRBV11-2
d_gene: NA
CDR3aa: CASRLTGGPTDNEQFF
CDR3nt: TGTGCCAGCAGGCTAACAGGAGGGCCGACGGACAATGAGCAGTTCTTC

j_gene: TRBJ2-1
abundance: NA
v_gene: TRBV7-2
d_gene: NA
CDR3aa: CASSLGTVLYNEQFF
CDR3nt: TGTGCCAGCAGCTTGGGGACCGTTTTGTACAATGAGCAGTTCTTC

j_gene: TRBJ1-2
abundance: NA
v_gene: TRBV6-8
d_gene: NA
CDR3aa: CASSYSGAGLYGYTF
CDR3nt: TGTGCCAGCAGTTACTCGGGGGCAGGCCTCTATGGCTACACCTTC

j_gene: TRBJ1-2
abundance: NA
v_gene: TRBV12-3/TRBV12-4
d_gene: NA
CDR3aa: CASSPRPTLYGYTF
CDR3nt: TGTGCCAGCAGTCCCCGGCCAACCCTCTATGGCTACACCTTC

j_gene: TRBJ2-1
abundance: once
v_gene: TRBV6-2/TRBV6-3
d_gene: NA
CDR3aa: CASVLPGRRDEQFF
CDR3nt: TGTGCCAGCGTTCTTCCGGGGCGCAGGGATGAGCAGTTCTTC

j_gene: TRBJ2-7
abundance: NA
v_gene: TRBV6-5
d_gene: TRBD2
CDR3aa: CASSYYGGSPYEQYF
CDR3nt: TGTGCCAGCAGTTACTACGGGGGGTCCCCTTACGAGCAGTACTTC

j_gene: TRBJ2-1
abundance: NA
v_gene: TRBV27
d_gene: TRBD1
CDR3aa: CASSLRQGAKEQFF
CDR3nt: TGTGCCAGCAGCCTTAGACAGGGGGCGAAAGAGCAGTTCTTC

j_gene: TRBJ2-1
abundance: NA
v_gene: TRBV7-6
d_gene: NA
CDR3aa: CASSLGGGVTDEQFF
CDR3nt: TGTGCCAGCAGCTTAGGGGGCGGGGTCACGGATGAGCAGTTCTTC

j_gene: TRBJ1-6
abundance: NA
v_gene: TRBV6-1
d_gene: NA
CDR3aa: CASSEPGIHNSPLHF
CDR3nt: TGTGCCAGCAGTGAACCAGGGATCCATAATTCACCCCTCCACTTT